Listed below are T cell receptor beta chains from one sample, sequenced in a study of blood T cell repertoires in COVID-19. Some clones are missing from TCRdb's copy, which holds only in-frame ones; the method was immunoSEQ multiplex PCR. The data show roughly 310,000 clones, about 92% seen once. Sequencing was performed on PBMCs or T cells enriched from blood (not recorded which). The receptor set was obtained from a man between 60 and 75 years old who had recovered from COVID-19. CDR3s leave out the opening cysteine and the closing phenylalanine or tryptophan. D genes are given only for firm matches.

j_call: TRBJ2-1
v_call: TRBV9
d_call: -
cdr3_aa: ASSVVGGLNNEQF

j_call: TRBJ1-6
v_call: TRBV30
d_call: TRBD1
cdr3_aa: AWSVDRGWASPLH

j_call: TRBJ1-2
v_call: TRBV9
d_call: -
cdr3_aa: ASSTTGFPGYT

j_call: TRBJ2-1
v_call: TRBV3-1/TRBV3-2
d_call: TRBD2
cdr3_aa: ASSQDLTSEHNEQF

j_call: TRBJ2-7
v_call: TRBV5-1
d_call: TRBD1
cdr3_aa: ASRSGTGNYEQY

j_call: TRBJ2-2
v_call: TRBV10-3
d_call: TRBD2
cdr3_aa: AISRKIAGGLTGELF

j_call: TRBJ1-2
v_call: TRBV7-9
d_call: -
cdr3_aa: ASSGQRPIPNYGYT

j_call: TRBJ1-2
v_call: TRBV11-3
d_call: -
cdr3_aa: SPMGCGYT

j_call: TRBJ2-7
v_call: TRBV6-5
d_call: TRBD1
cdr3_aa: ASREWTGYEQY

j_call: TRBJ1-5
v_call: TRBV6-2/TRBV6-3
d_call: TRBD1
cdr3_aa: ASSPDRGISNQPQH

j_call: TRBJ1-2
v_call: TRBV19
d_call: -
cdr3_aa: ASRQGLDYGYT

j_call: TRBJ2-2
v_call: TRBV12-5
d_call: -
cdr3_aa: ASGLGRDTGELF

j_call: TRBJ2-7
v_call: TRBV24-1
d_call: -
cdr3_aa: ATKRLLREQY

j_call: TRBJ2-7
v_call: TRBV19
d_call: -
cdr3_aa: ASRSEPTYEQY

j_call: TRBJ2-1
v_call: TRBV6-5
d_call: TRBD2
cdr3_aa: ASSSGGAGEQF

j_call: TRBJ1-5
v_call: TRBV9
d_call: -
cdr3_aa: ASSVDGGLGQPQH

j_call: TRBJ2-3
v_call: TRBV5-5
d_call: TRBD2
cdr3_aa: ASSLVGGVSDTQY

j_call: TRBJ2-7
v_call: TRBV6-5
d_call: TRBD2
cdr3_aa: ASRSPAGYEQY

j_call: TRBJ2-5
v_call: TRBV12-3/TRBV12-4
d_call: TRBD1
cdr3_aa: ASRYTGVETQY

j_call: TRBJ2-5
v_call: TRBV13
d_call: -
cdr3_aa: ASSSQGPVETQY

j_call: TRBJ2-1
v_call: TRBV6-5
d_call: -
cdr3_aa: ASSSEGAVGYNEQF

j_call: TRBJ1-1
v_call: TRBV20-1
d_call: -
cdr3_aa: SARDYPGAF

j_call: TRBJ2-1
v_call: TRBV7-3
d_call: TRBD2
cdr3_aa: ASSSSLAGVSEQF

j_call: TRBJ2-2
v_call: TRBV12-3/TRBV12-4
d_call: -
cdr3_aa: ASRFTRSGELF

j_call: TRBJ2-7
v_call: TRBV5-6
d_call: -
cdr3_aa: ASSVPSGFEY

j_call: TRBJ1-1
v_call: TRBV7-2
d_call: -
cdr3_aa: ASSSRANTEAF

j_call: TRBJ2-5
v_call: TRBV5-5
d_call: TRBD1
cdr3_aa: ASSPRTGMVETQY

j_call: TRBJ2-1
v_call: TRBV27
d_call: -
cdr3_aa: ASSSHGSNNEQF

j_call: TRBJ2-3
v_call: TRBV5-1
d_call: TRBD2
cdr3_aa: ASSLGGLATDTQY

j_call: TRBJ2-2
v_call: TRBV9
d_call: TRBD2
cdr3_aa: ASSVAGGFTGELF

j_call: TRBJ1-6
v_call: TRBV12-3/TRBV12-4
d_call: -
cdr3_aa: ASKGRARSPLH

j_call: TRBJ2-7
v_call: TRBV5-1
d_call: TRBD2
cdr3_aa: ASSLKRELSYEQY

j_call: TRBJ1-2
v_call: TRBV5-5
d_call: TRBD1
cdr3_aa: ASSLTGGRYGYT

j_call: TRBJ1-5
v_call: TRBV25-1
d_call: TRBD1
cdr3_aa: ASSQTGYGQPQH

j_call: TRBJ2-1
v_call: TRBV6-5
d_call: TRBD2
cdr3_aa: ASSYSSSGRFYEQF

j_call: TRBJ2-7
v_call: TRBV6-5
d_call: -
cdr3_aa: ASLRGFTDRYEQY

j_call: TRBJ1-5
v_call: TRBV18
d_call: -
cdr3_aa: ASSPQENQPQH

j_call: TRBJ1-3
v_call: TRBV5-1
d_call: -
cdr3_aa: ASSPAGSGNTIY

j_call: TRBJ1-1
v_call: TRBV18
d_call: -
cdr3_aa: ASSPRTGNTEAF

j_call: TRBJ1-1
v_call: TRBV19
d_call: -
cdr3_aa: ASSERLVVNTEAF

j_call: TRBJ2-2
v_call: TRBV30
d_call: -
cdr3_aa: AWSYRATGELF

j_call: TRBJ2-7
v_call: TRBV3-1/TRBV3-2
d_call: TRBD2
cdr3_aa: ASSQPPSGNEQY

j_call: TRBJ2-1
v_call: TRBV5-5
d_call: -
cdr3_aa: ASSLDIDEQF

j_call: TRBJ1-1
v_call: TRBV5-1
d_call: TRBD1
cdr3_aa: ASSPGTGRTEAF

j_call: TRBJ2-7
v_call: TRBV5-4
d_call: -
cdr3_aa: ASSLYGSSYEQY